Here is one T cell receptor beta chain with its context. This entry is derived from a study of blood T cell repertoires in COVID-19. Study-level background: Sources were T cells, B-cell-depleted T cells, or PBMCs; the material itself was cDNA or gDNA.

The assay was immunoSEQ multiplex PCR, and TCRdb's table has in-frame clones only and misses some. Of 200,000 to 300,000 clones in the sample, about 83% are singletons; the top ten hold more than 5.5%. This CDR3 contains 16 residues. The V gene lost 2 bases and the J gene lost 4 bases, with 18 bases spanning the gap. The germline CDR1 and CDR2 sequences are MDHEN and SYDVKM. Sequenced: peripheral blood. The sequence was collected from a human donor in a cohort sampled during active COVID-19. The J gene is TRBJ2-7, the V gene TRBV28; D might be TRBD2 (5 bases). CDR3 region: CASSLSFLRGRYEQYF. The CDR3 DNA sequence: TGTGCCAGCAGTTTAAGTTTTTTACGAGGGCGTTACGAGCAGTACTTC.